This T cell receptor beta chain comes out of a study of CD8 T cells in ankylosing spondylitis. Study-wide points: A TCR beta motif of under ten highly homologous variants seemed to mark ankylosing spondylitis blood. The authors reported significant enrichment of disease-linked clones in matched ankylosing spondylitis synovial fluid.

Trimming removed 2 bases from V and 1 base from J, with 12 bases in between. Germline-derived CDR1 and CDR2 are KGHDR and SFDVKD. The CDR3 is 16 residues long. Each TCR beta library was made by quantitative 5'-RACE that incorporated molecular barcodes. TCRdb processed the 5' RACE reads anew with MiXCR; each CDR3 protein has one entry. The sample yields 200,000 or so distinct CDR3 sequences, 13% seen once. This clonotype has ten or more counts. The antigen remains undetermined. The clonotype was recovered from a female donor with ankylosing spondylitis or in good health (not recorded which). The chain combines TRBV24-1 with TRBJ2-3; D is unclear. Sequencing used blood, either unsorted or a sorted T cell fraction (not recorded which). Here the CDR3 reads CATSDWQSLCTDTQYF. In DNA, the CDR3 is TGTGCCACCAGTGATTGGCAGTCCCTCTGCACAGATACGCAGTATTTT.